This TCR beta chain was recovered during a study of T cells after yellow fever vaccination. Study-wide background: Low-cell-number fractions underwent preparation using SMART-Seq v4 Ultra Low Input.

Germline V gives CDR1 SQVTM, CDR2 ANQGSEA. V dropped 7 bases and J dropped 4 bases, with 22 bases sitting between them. CDR3 length equals 15 residues. TCRdb re-analysed the 5' RACE reads in MiXCR, keeping a single row per CDR3 protein. The profile shows under 600,000 distinct CDR3 sequences, about 13% of them singletons. This receptor was identified in a man between 25 and 39 years old who received the YFV17D yellow fever vaccine. The gene calls are TRBV29-1 and TRBJ1-2; D unresolved. Sequencing used PBMCs, obtained on the day of the yellow fever booster vaccination. The CDR3, as DNA: TGCAGCGCCCGCGATCGGGCGTTCGAGAGCTATGGCTACACCTTC. Its protein is CSARDRAFESYGYTF.